The entry below describes one TCR beta chain. From germline, CDR1 is WSHSY and CDR2 SAAADI. The CDR3 covers 14 residues. Trimming shortened V by 7 bases and J by 6 bases, and 18 bases separated the two germline ends. The source of the sample is a study of T cell changes during pregnancy in multiple sclerosis. Profiled with immunoSEQ multiplex PCR; TCRdb holds only in-frame clones, not every one. The sample has roughly 74,000 clones; approximately 91% are singletons. This clonotype was obtained from a female donor with multiple sclerosis, enrolled in a pregnancy study. The sample consisted of peripheral blood, taken before pregnancy. This chain connects TRBV10-2 to TRBJ1-1, with D tentatively TRBD1 (5 bases). In DNA, the CDR3 is TGCGCCAGCACCCCGTGGGGCTCCTCCTCTGAAGCTTTCTTT. This translates into CASTPWGSSSEAFF.